This T cell receptor (beta chain) was sequenced during a study of cytomegalovirus exposure and HLA in healthy donors. The V gene's germline CDR1 is MNHEY and CDR2 SVGAGI. CDR3 length: 13 amino acids. V was trimmed by 10 bases and J by 2 bases, leaving 11 bases between them. Generated by immunoSEQ multiplex PCR, the TCRdb table keeps only in-frame clones and is missing some. The data contain over 120,000 clones, roughly 89% of them singletons. This chain uses TRBV6-5 with TRBJ2-2; D may be TRBD2 (6 bases). The receptor's source is a young man in good health and CMV-seropositive. Sequenced sample: PBMCs. The CDR3 DNA follows: TGTGCCATCGGAGGGGCTAACACCGGGGAGCTGTTTTTT. As protein: CAIGGANTGELFF.